This T cell receptor (beta chain) was retrieved from a study of shared clonotypes between healthy human individuals. Study-level findings and limits: Few donors restricted represented genetic and exposure-history diversity.

The CDR3 loop spans 17 amino acids. V shed 4 bases, J shed 2 bases, and the junction held 7 bases outside the gene matches. Looked up from germline, CDR1 is KGHSH and CDR2 is LQKENI. TCRdb's table, derived via immunoSEQ multiplex PCR, lists solely in-frame clones and lacks some. Here the sample spans about half a million clones, around 80% being singletons. Concerning this clone itself: Its antigen is not known.

The TCR comes from a middle-aged woman in good health. Some clones in this sample may be carry-over from other donors' samples. This chain connects TRBV18 to TRBJ2-1; the match to TRBD2 covers 11 bases. The sequencing input was PBMCs. DNA of the CDR3: TGTGCCAGCTCACTGTTAGCGGGAGGGGTTACCTACAATGAGCAGTTCTTC. Its translation: CASSLLAGGVTYNEQFF.